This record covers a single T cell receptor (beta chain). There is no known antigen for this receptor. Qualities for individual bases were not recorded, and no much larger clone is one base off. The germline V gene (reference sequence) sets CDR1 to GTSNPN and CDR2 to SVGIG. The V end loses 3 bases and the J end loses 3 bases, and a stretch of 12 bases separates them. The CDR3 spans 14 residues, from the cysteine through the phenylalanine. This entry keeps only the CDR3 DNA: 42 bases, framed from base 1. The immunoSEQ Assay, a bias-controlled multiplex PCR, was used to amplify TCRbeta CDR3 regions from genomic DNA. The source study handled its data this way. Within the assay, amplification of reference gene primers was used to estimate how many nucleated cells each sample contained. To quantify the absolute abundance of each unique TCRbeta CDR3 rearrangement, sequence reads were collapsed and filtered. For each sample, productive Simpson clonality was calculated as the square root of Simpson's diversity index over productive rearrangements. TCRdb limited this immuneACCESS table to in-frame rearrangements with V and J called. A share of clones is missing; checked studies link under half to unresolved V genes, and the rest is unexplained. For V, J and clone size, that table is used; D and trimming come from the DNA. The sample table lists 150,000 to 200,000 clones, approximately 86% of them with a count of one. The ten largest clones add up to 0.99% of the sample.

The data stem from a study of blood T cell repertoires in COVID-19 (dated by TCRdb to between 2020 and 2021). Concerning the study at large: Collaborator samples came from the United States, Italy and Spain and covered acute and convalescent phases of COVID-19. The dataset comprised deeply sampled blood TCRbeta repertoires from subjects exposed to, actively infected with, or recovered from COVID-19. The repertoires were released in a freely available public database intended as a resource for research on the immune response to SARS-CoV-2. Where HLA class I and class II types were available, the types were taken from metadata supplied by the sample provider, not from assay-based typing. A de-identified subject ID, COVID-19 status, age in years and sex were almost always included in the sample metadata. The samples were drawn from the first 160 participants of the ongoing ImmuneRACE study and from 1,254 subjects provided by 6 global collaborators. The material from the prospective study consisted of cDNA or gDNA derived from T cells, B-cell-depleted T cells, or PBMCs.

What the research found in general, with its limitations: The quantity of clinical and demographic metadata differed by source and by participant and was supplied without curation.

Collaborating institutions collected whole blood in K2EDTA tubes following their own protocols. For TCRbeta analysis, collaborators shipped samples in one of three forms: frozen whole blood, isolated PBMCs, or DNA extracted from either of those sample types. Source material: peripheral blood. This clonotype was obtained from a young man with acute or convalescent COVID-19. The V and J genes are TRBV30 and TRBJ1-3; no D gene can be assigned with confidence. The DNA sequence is TGTGCCTGGAGCGGGAGTTGGGTTGGAAACACCATATATTTT. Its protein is CAWSGSWVGNTIYF.